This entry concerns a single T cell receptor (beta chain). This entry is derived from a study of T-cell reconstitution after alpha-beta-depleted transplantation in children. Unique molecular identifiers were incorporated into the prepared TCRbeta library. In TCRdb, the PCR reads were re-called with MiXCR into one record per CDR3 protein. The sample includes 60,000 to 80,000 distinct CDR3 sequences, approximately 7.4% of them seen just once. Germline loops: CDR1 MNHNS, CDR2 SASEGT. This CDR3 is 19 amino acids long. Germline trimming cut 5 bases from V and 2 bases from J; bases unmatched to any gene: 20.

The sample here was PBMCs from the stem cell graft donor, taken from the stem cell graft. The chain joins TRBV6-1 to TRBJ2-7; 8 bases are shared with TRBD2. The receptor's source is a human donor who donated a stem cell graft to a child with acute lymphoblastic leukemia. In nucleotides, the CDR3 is TGTGCCAGCAGTCCCCCTCGGGGGTTACAAGCGGGAGAGACCTACGAGCAGTACTTC. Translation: CASSPPRGLQAGETYEQYF.